This paragraph covers one T cell receptor (beta chain) sequence. The sample is drawn from a study of OX40 agonist ivuxolimab in advanced cancers. Study overall: The group had a mean age of roughly 65 years, ranged from about 23 to 85, and was less than 85% male.

Clones were read by immunoSEQ multiplex PCR, and TCRdb kept only the in-frame ones, dropping some. The sample records approximately 90,000 clones, over 75% being singletons. The CDR3 covers 17 residues. V shed 2 bases, J shed 9 bases, and the junction held 13 bases outside the gene matches. CDR1 and CDR2 from the germline V gene are SGDLS and YYNGEE. This chain uses TRBV9 with TRBJ1-6; TRBD1 aligns across 8 bases. This clonotype was sampled from an adult with an advanced solid tumor such as melanoma, head and neck, liver or kidney cancer. The sequences come from CD4+ or CD8+ T cells sorted from blood, collected in a trial of the OX40 agonist ivuxolimab. DNA for the CDR3: TGTGCCAGCAGCGTCCACGGACAGGGCAGCCGGGCTTCACCCCTCCACTTT. It specifies CASSVHGQGSRASPLHF.